This T cell receptor beta chain was captured by sequencing in a study of cytomegalovirus exposure and HLA in healthy donors. This clone was recorded once. Amplification used 60 Vbeta primers and 13 Jbeta primers. The assay was immunoSEQ multiplex PCR, and TCRdb's table has in-frame clones only and misses some. The sample shows some 120,000 clones, 75% to 85% of them seen only once. V shed 2 bases and J shed 2 bases, with 8 bases lying between them. Germline-derived CDR1 and CDR2 are SGHRS and YFSETQ. The CDR3 is 14 amino acids. The sequence derives from a woman aged 45 to 65 in good health and CMV-seropositive. Sequencing used PBMCs. This rearrangement joins TRBV5-1 to TRBJ1-3; D remains unclear. The CDR3 is CASSLDTAGNTIYF. Written as DNA, the CDR3 is TGCGCCAGCAGCTTAGACACGGCTGGAAACACCATATATTTT.